The 25 T cell receptor beta chains reported below all come from one sample, sequenced in a study of T cell changes during pregnancy in multiple sclerosis (dated by TCRdb to between 2017 and 2020). The library was built by means of the immunoSEQ multiplex PCR assay. TCRdb took over this immuneACCESS table, retaining in-frame rearrangements with V and J assigned. Such tables are incomplete; in checked studies, under half of the missing clones stem from an unresolved V gene, and the remainder is unexplained. This sample gives around 30,000 clones in total; 90% of them show up just once. In total, the top ten clones hold 3.5% to 4.5% of the sample. The material sequenced was CD8+ T cells from peripheral blood mononuclear cells, taken in the second trimester of pregnancy. The receptors derive from a female donor with multiple sclerosis, enrolled in a pregnancy study.

The chain employs TRBV4-1 and TRBJ2-5; D is undetermined. V lost 0 bases to trimming and J lost 5 bases, with 16 bases between them. Germline V lookup: CDR1 MGHRA, CDR2 YSYEKL. CDR3 size: 16 residues. The CDR3 protein is CASSQDTDSPSETQYF. In DNA, the CDR3 is TGCGCCAGCAGCCAAGATACTGACTCCCCAAGTGAGACCCAGTACTTC.

The V gene is TRBV19, the J gene TRBJ2-7, with TRBD1 matching 12 bases. V shed 4 bases, J shed 7 bases, and the junction held 8 bases outside the gene matches. The CDR3 has 15 amino acids. Per the germline V gene, CDR1 is LNHDA and CDR2 is SQIVND (reference sequence). CDR3 bases: TGTGCCAGTAGTACCGGGACAGGGGGCTTGGGTGAGCAGTACTTC. This encodes CASSTGTGGLGEQYF.

V usage is TRBV10-1 and J usage is TRBJ2-1; 8 positions agree with TRBD1. Germline V gives CDR1 WNHNN, CDR2 SYGVQD (reference sequence). CDR3 length equals 18 residues. Unmatched junction bases numbered 13, after V lost 6 bases and J lost 0 bases. In nucleotides, the CDR3 is TGCGCCAGCAGCCCAGGACAGGGAGTCTGGTACTCCTACAATGAGCAGTTCTTC. Protein product: CASSPGQGVWYSYNEQFF.

This chain joins TRBV4-1 and TRBJ1-1; D not resolved. CDR3 size: 19 residues. CDR1 and CDR2 from the germline V gene are MGHRA and YSYEKL. The germline V and J ends were trimmed by 0 bases and 6 bases, with 26 bases remaining between them. As DNA, the CDR3 is TGCGCCAGCAGCCAAGATACTATCCCACGGGGATCCGATGACCCTGAAGCTTTCTTT. Its protein is CASSQDTIPRGSDDPEAFF.

The chain couples TRBV4-1 to TRBJ1-2, with 9 bases fitting TRBD1. Germline V lookup: CDR1 MGHRA, CDR2 YSYEKL. The CDR3 has 15 amino acids. The V segment lost 3 bases and the J segment 1 base; nucleotides outside the gene matches: 3. Here the CDR3 reads CASSHRDRDNYGYTF. Here the CDR3 DNA reads TGCGCCAGCAGCCACCGGGACAGGGATAACTATGGCTACACCTTC.

The rearrangement joins TRBV7-8 to TRBJ2-7; 13 bases are shared with TRBD2. CDR3 length: 17 amino acids. The V and J ends lost 4 bases and 0 bases, in that order; junction bases with no gene match: 6. The germline gives CDR1 SGHVS, CDR2 FQNEAQ. This CDR3 reads CASSWGLAGSSSYEQYF. The CDR3 nucleotides read TGTGCCAGCAGCTGGGGACTAGCGGGATCAAGCTCCTACGAGCAGTACTTC.

This rearrangement joins TRBV5-1 to TRBJ2-7; possibly TRBD1 for D (6 bases). Trimming shortened V by 0 bases and J by 5 bases, and 21 bases separated the two germline ends. This CDR3 comprises 17 residues. The germline gives CDR1 SGHRS, CDR2 YFSETQ. This CDR3 reads CASSLEGLDSGFHEQYF. CDR3 sequence (DNA): TGCGCCAGCAGCTTGGAGGGCCTGGACAGCGGCTTCCACGAGCAGTACTTC.

The CDR3 sequence: CASSGLSGPYEQYF. CDR3 in DNA: TGTGCCAGCAGTGGACTTTCCGGTCCCTACGAGCAGTACTTC. The chain has TRBV25-1 and TRBJ2-7, with D unclear. The CDR3 sequence is 14 residues long. Germline loops: CDR1 MGHDK, CDR2 SYGVNS. Trimming stripped 4 bases from V and 2 bases from J, with 12 bases between.

The chain recombines TRBV6-4 with TRBJ1-2, with 8 bases that match TRBD1. CDR3 length equals 14 residues. V trimming: 0 bases; J trimming: 4 bases; junction bases outside the gene matches: 1. Germline CDR1 is MRHNA and CDR2 is SNTAGT. The CDR3 is CASSDSTGGYGYTF. Written as DNA, the CDR3 is TGTGCCAGCAGTGACTCTACAGGGGGCTATGGCTACACCTTC.

V gene TRBV19 combines with J gene TRBJ1-1; a possible D gene is TRBD1 (5 bases). The CDR3 has 13 amino acids. With 5 bases removed from V and 4 bases from J, the gap between germline ends came to 11 bases. The V gene's germline CDR1 is LNHDA and CDR2 SQIVND (reference sequence). This CDR3 is CASSPGGGTEAFF. CDR3 coding DNA: TGTGCCAGTAGTCCCGGGGGGGGCACTGAAGCTTTCTTT.

V is TRBV5-5 and J is TRBJ2-1; tentative D call: TRBD2 (6 bases). The germline V gene encodes CDR1 SGHKS and CDR2 YYEKEE (reference sequence). Trimming took 0 bases from V and 8 from J, leaving 15 bases between them. The CDR3 sequence is 15 residues long. The CDR3 here is CASSLEETRAHEQFF. The CDR3 DNA follows: TGTGCCAGCAGCTTGGAGGAGACTAGGGCCCATGAGCAGTTCTTC.

This clone was seen once. The chain links TRBV18 to TRBJ1-3; D gene uncertain. The germline V and J ends were trimmed by 1 base and 4 bases, with 11 bases remaining between them. Per the germline V gene, CDR1 is KGHSH and CDR2 is LQKENI. CDR3 length: 15 amino acids. The CDR3 region has the DNA TGTGCCAGCTCACCACGGCCATCCCCGGGAAACACCATATATTTT. It yields the protein CASSPRPSPGNTIYF.

The J gene is TRBJ2-1, the V gene TRBV5-1; 13 bases line up with TRBD2. Germline V gene lookup returns CDR1 SGHRS and CDR2 YFSETQ. V lost 4 bases, J lost 8 bases, and 9 bases stayed unmatched. The CDR3 spans 16 residues. The CDR3 loop is CASSAILAGGPDEQFF. The CDR3, as DNA: TGCGCCAGCAGCGCGATACTAGCGGGAGGGCCCGATGAGCAGTTCTTC.

The rearrangement uses TRBV4-3 and TRBJ2-7; 10 bases line up with TRBD1. The CDR3 spans 18 residues. The germline V gene has CDR1 LGHNA and CDR2 YSLEER. V shed 0 bases, J shed 3 bases, and the junction held 11 bases outside the gene matches. This chain's CDR3 is CASSQDSLTGGLSYEQYF. CDR3 DNA sequence: TGCGCCAGCAGCCAAGACTCCCTGACAGGGGGCTTGAGCTACGAGCAGTACTTC.

This rearrangement joins TRBV5-6 to TRBJ2-7, with 7 bases aligning to TRBD1. Germline loops: CDR1 SGHDT, CDR2 YYEEEE. Trimming at V came to 2 bases and at J to 4 bases, leaving 15 bases not matched to a gene. This CDR3 is built from 17 residues. The CDR3 protein is CASSFRGGAVIGYEQYF. Written as DNA, the CDR3 is TGTGCCAGCAGCTTTAGAGGGGGCGCGGTTATTGGGTACGAGCAGTACTTC.

This clone was picked up a small number of times. The chain has TRBV11-2 and TRBJ2-7; D not certain. Trimming took 2 bases from V and 4 from J, leaving 6 bases between them. Germline V lookup: CDR1 SGHAT, CDR2 FQNNGV. The length of the CDR3 is 12 residues. DNA for the CDR3: TGTGCCAGCAGCTTATCCCCTTACGAGCAGTACTTC. Its protein product is CASSLSPYEQYF.

This rearrangement joins TRBV7-9 to TRBJ2-1, with TRBD2 matching 11 bases. The CDR3 totals 14 residues. The germline CDR1 and CDR2 sequences are SEHNR and FQNEAQ (reference sequence). With 6 bases clipped from V and 8 bases from J, the junction kept 6 bases outside the gene matches. The CDR3 DNA is TGTGCCAGCAGAATACTAGCGGGAGAGCATGAGCAGTTCTTC. Its translation is CASRILAGEHEQFF.

This chain links TRBV10-1 with TRBJ2-1, with 9 bases fitting TRBD1. The germline V gene encodes CDR1 WNHNN and CDR2 SYGVQD (reference sequence). The CDR3 is 16 residues long. The trim removed 0 bases at V and 4 bases at J, leaving 4 bases unmatched. DNA for the CDR3: TGCGCCAGCAGTGAGTCCACAGGGGGCATGTACAATGAGCAGTTCTTC. It codes for CASSESTGGMYNEQFF.

This clone was seen once. This rearrangement joins TRBV13 to TRBJ2-1; the D is unclear. Deletions cut 1 base from V and 6 bases from J, with 4 bases between. The CDR3 contains 12 residues. Germline V gene data show CDR1 as PRHDT and CDR2 as FYEKMQ (reference sequence). The CDR3 region has the DNA TGTGCCAGCAGCTTAGTCGGCAATGAGCAGTTCTTC. This gives the protein CASSLVGNEQFF.

V is TRBV6-1 and J is TRBJ2-1; perhaps TRBD1 as D (6 bases). This CDR3 is built from 15 residues. The V gene's germline CDR1 is MNHNS and CDR2 SASEGT. Trimming took 2 bases from V and 2 from J, leaving 10 bases between them. CDR3 sequence: CASSERDKTYNEQFF. The CDR3 DNA reads TGTGCCAGCAGTGAAAGGGACAAGACCTACAATGAGCAGTTCTTC.

This sequence joins TRBV28 and TRBJ1-2, with TRBD1 matching over 8 bases. CDR3 length: 15 amino acids. V lost 5 bases to trimming and J lost 4 bases; unmatched junction nucleotides: 9. CDR1 is MDHEN and CDR2 is SYDVKM in the germline V gene. CDR3 sequence reads: CASSTPDRAIYGYTF. DNA of the CDR3: TGTGCCAGCAGTACGCCGGACAGGGCCATCTATGGCTACACCTTC.

This clone is a singleton in its sample. The chain uses TRBV28 and TRBJ1-4; D remains unclear. Trimming left V 5 bases short and J 1 base short, with 11 bases between. The CDR3 contains 15 residues. CDR1 is MDHEN, CDR2 SYDVKM, per germline. Written as DNA, the CDR3 is TGTGCCAGCAGTGCCCGGGAAGAAACTAATGAAAAACTGTTTTTT. Protein product: CASSAREETNEKLFF.

J is TRBJ2-2 and V is TRBV6-6; D ambiguous. Trimming left V 7 bases short and J 0 bases short, with 3 bases between. Germline lookup yields CDR1 MNHNY and CDR2 SVGAGI (reference sequence). The length of the CDR3 is 12 residues. CDR3 in amino acids: CASIANTGELFF. The CDR3 coding sequence is TGTGCCAGCATCGCGAACACCGGGGAGCTGTTTTTT.

This rearrangement joins TRBV6-1 to TRBJ1-2; D may be TRBD1 (6 bases). The germline V gene has CDR1 MNHNS and CDR2 SASEGT. Trimming took 1 base from V and 8 from J, leaving 11 bases between them. This CDR3 is 13 amino acids long. CDR3 amino acids: CASSEEGRGGYTF. The DNA for the CDR3 is TGTGCCAGCAGTGAAGAGGGCAGGGGCGGCTACACCTTC.

V and J are TRBV7-8 and TRBJ2-3, with TRBD2 matching 11 bases. CDR1 and CDR2 from the germline V gene are SGHVS and FQNEAQ. J gave up 1 base and V 4 bases, and 1 base lay outside the gene matches. CDR3 size: 15 residues. CDR3 residues: CASSSLAGGTDTQYF. CDR3 DNA sequence: TGTGCCAGCAGCTCACTAGCGGGAGGCACAGATACGCAGTATTTT.